The 23 T cell receptor beta chains presented below share a single source sample, sequenced in a study of PD-1 blockade in classical Hodgkin lymphoma. Relapses following autologous stem cell transplantation were seen in all patients, with brentuximab vedotin exposure varying. Data came from immunoSEQ multiplex PCR; TCRdb stores just in-frame clones and leaves some out. The repertoire consists of around 15,000 clones, with 65% to 85% occurring once and the leading ten covering around 37%. The source was peripheral blood mononuclear cells (PBMCs), collected before the second cycle of nivolumab. These receptor sequences come from a human donor with classical Hodgkin lymphoma.

The genes are TRBV28 and TRBJ1-2; a weak D match, TRBD1 (5 bases). The V gene's germline CDR1 is MDHEN and CDR2 SYDVKM. Trimming removed 4 bases at V and 3 bases at J, with 15 bases between. There are 15 residues in the CDR3. CDR3: CASSSPREQDYGYTF. The CDR3 DNA reads as TGTGCCAGCAGTTCCCCCAGGGAGCAGGACTATGGCTACACCTTC.

The V and J genes are TRBV19 and TRBJ2-2; D is unclear. The V gene's germline CDR1 is LNHDA and CDR2 SQIVND (reference sequence). CDR3 length: 13 amino acids. The V and J ends lost 3 bases and 8 bases respectively, with 10 bases between them. The CDR3 here is CASSMVLTGELFF. Written as DNA, the CDR3 is TGTGCCAGTAGTATGGTTCTGACTGGGGAGCTGTTTTTT.

The chain has TRBV5-1 and TRBJ2-5; the D gene is possibly TRBD2 (5 bases). The CDR3 consists of 15 residues. The germline V gene has CDR1 SGHRS and CDR2 YFSETQ. V lost 0 bases to trimming and J lost 3 bases, with 12 bases between them. CDR3 bases: TGCGCCAGCAGCTTGGTCGATTTGCGGGAAGAGACCCAGTACTTC. The encoded protein is CASSLVDLREETQYF.

This clone has only one observation. This chain uses TRBV5-4 with TRBJ2-7; 10 bases align to TRBD2. The V gene end was trimmed by 0 bases and the J gene end by 4 bases; junction bases not matched to a gene: 4. This CDR3 region has 15 residues. Germline V gene lookup returns CDR1 SGHNT and CDR2 YYREEE (reference sequence). CDR3 in amino acids: CASSLASGSQYEQYF. The CDR3 bases are TGTGCCAGCAGCTTGGCTAGCGGGAGCCAATACGAGCAGTACTTC.

The V and J genes are TRBV7-9 and TRBJ1-1; D not resolved. V lost 5 bases to trimming and J lost 6 bases, with 10 bases between them. This CDR3 is built from 12 residues. CDR1 is SEHNR and CDR2 is FQNEAQ in the germline V gene (reference sequence). As DNA, the CDR3 is TGTGCCAGCAGCCTTGATGTGGCTGAAGCTTTCTTT. The encoded protein is CASSLDVAEAFF.

The V and J genes are TRBV5-6 and TRBJ2-1; 7 positions match TRBD2. Germline CDR1 reads SGHDT; CDR2 reads YYEEEE. Losses at the gene ends were 5 bases for V and 7 bases for J; bases not matched to a gene: 9. This CDR3 spans 14 amino acids. In DNA, the CDR3 is TGTGCCAGCAGGGTAGGCGGGGGTCAAAATGAGCAGTTCTTC. This gives the protein CASRVGGGQNEQFF.

The gene calls are TRBV5-6 and TRBJ2-1; D is possibly TRBD2 (5 bases). In germline, CDR1 is SGHDT, CDR2 YYEEEE. This CDR3 is built from 16 residues. The ends were cut back, 0 bases at V and 0 bases at J, with 10 bases in the middle. The CDR3 nucleotides read TGTGCCAGCAGCTTGGGTTCGGGATCCTCCTACAATGAGCAGTTCTTC. It encodes CASSLGSGSSYNEQFF.

This clone was detected a few times. The chain uses TRBV18 and TRBJ1-2; perhaps TRBD1 as D (5 bases). Trimming stripped 3 bases from V and 3 bases from J, with 8 bases between. The CDR3 length is 13 residues. Germline CDR1 reads KGHSH; CDR2 reads LQKENI. The CDR3 DNA reads as TGTGCCAGCTCACCGGCCAGGGACTATGGCTACACCTTC. It yields the protein CASSPARDYGYTF.

V gene TRBV9 combines with J gene TRBJ2-6, with D hard to call. V was trimmed by 4 bases and J by 5 bases, leaving 10 bases between them. Germline CDR1 SGDLS, CDR2 YYNGEE. This CDR3 is 14 amino acids long. CDR3 in amino acids: CASSPQPRANVLTF. The CDR3 DNA reads as TGTGCCAGCAGCCCACAGCCACGGGCCAACGTCCTGACTTTC.

The gene calls are TRBV5-1 and TRBJ2-1; 7 nucleotides match TRBD1. The CDR3 totals 15 residues. From germline, CDR1 is SGHRS and CDR2 YFSETQ. Losses at the gene ends were 2 bases for V and 5 bases for J; bases not matched to a gene: 7. This chain's CDR3 is CASSLQGMWDNEQFF. DNA for the CDR3: TGCGCCAGCAGCTTACAGGGGATGTGGGACAATGAGCAGTTCTTC.

The chain uses TRBV29-1 and TRBJ1-4, with 7 bases fitting TRBD1. With 0 bases clipped from V and 2 bases from J, the junction kept 9 bases outside the gene matches. Germline-derived CDR1 and CDR2 are SQVTM and ANQGSEA. This CDR3 spans 17 amino acids. This CDR3 reads CSVEDEEGGATNEKLFF. The CDR3 nucleotides read TGCAGCGTTGAAGATGAGGAAGGGGGCGCGACTAATGAAAAACTGTTTTTT.

The V call is TRBV6-6, the J call TRBJ1-2, with D tentatively TRBD1 (5 bases). V gave up 6 bases and J gave up 4 bases, with 12 bases separating them. CDR1 and CDR2 (germline): MNHNY, SVGAGI (reference sequence). This CDR3 comprises 13 residues. The CDR3 coding sequence is TGTGCCAGCAGCTTCGGGACCGCCTATGGCTACACCTTC. Its translation is CASSFGTAYGYTF.

The genes are TRBV9 and TRBJ1-2; the D is unclear. V lost 0 bases, J lost 4 bases, and 10 bases lay in between. The CDR3 totals 14 residues. Per the germline V gene, CDR1 is SGDLS and CDR2 is YYNGEE. The CDR3 is CASSVGQGTYGYTF. CDR3 nucleotides: TGTGCCAGCAGCGTAGGACAAGGAACCTATGGCTACACCTTC.

The chain's CDR3 is CASSLNRGYSGANVLTF. The CDR3 DNA follows: TGCGCCAGCAGCTTAAATCGAGGTTACTCTGGGGCCAACGTCCTGACTTTC. The V and J genes are TRBV5-1 and TRBJ2-6; D is unclear. Trimming took off 2 bases at V and 0 bases at J, with 12 bases between the two ends. From germline, CDR1 is SGHRS and CDR2 YFSETQ. This CDR3 contains 17 residues.

The J gene is TRBJ1-6, the V gene TRBV15, with a possible D match to TRBD1 (5 bases). Germline V CDR1 and CDR2: LNHNV, YYDKDF (reference sequence). The length of the CDR3 is 12 residues. Trimming left V 6 bases short and J 9 bases short, with 9 bases between. CDR3 region: CATRTAGSPLHF. CDR3 nucleotide sequence: TGTGCCACCAGGACAGCAGGTTCACCCCTCCACTTT.

The V call is TRBV7-3, the J call TRBJ2-1, with D hard to call. The germline V and J ends were trimmed by 5 bases and 2 bases, with 10 bases remaining between them. Germline lookup yields CDR1 SGHTA and CDR2 FQGTGA. This CDR3 comprises 14 residues. CDR3 DNA: TGTGCCAGCAGCCTAGGTACGCCCTACAATGAGCAGTTCTTC. Protein product: CASSLGTPYNEQFF.

This chain joins TRBV6-1 and TRBJ2-2; possibly TRBD1 for D (6 bases). The CDR3 spans 15 residues. Trimming left V 6 bases short and J 2 bases short, with 13 bases between. Germline V gene data show CDR1 as MNHNS and CDR2 as SASEGT. The CDR3 reads CASRLGGYNTGELFF. DNA of the CDR3: TGTGCCAGCAGGCTTGGGGGCTACAACACCGGGGAGCTGTTTTTT.

The chain links TRBV10-1 to TRBJ2-1, with D tentatively TRBD2 (6 bases). V dropped 3 bases and J dropped 9 bases, with 12 bases sitting between them. Germline CDR1 WNHNN, CDR2 SYGVQD (reference sequence). The CDR3 runs 13 residues. CDR3 loop: CASSDGGLGEQFF. In DNA, the CDR3 is TGCGCCAGCAGTGATGGGGGACTCGGTGAGCAGTTCTTC.

The genes are TRBV5-4 and TRBJ2-5; 15 bases match TRBD2. The CDR3 has 17 residues. The germline gives CDR1 SGHNT, CDR2 YYREEE (reference sequence). J gave up 1 base and V 4 bases, and 5 bases lay outside the gene matches. The CDR3 DNA reads TGTGCCAGCAGCCCGGGACTAGCGGGGGGTCTCCAAGAGACCCAGTACTTC. It encodes CASSPGLAGGLQETQYF.

This rearrangement joins TRBV12-5 to TRBJ1-5; 7 nucleotides line up with TRBD1. This CDR3 spans 17 amino acids. The J segment lost 0 bases and the V segment lost 6 bases, leaving 11 bases of the junction unmatched. Germline V gene lookup returns CDR1 LGHNT and CDR2 FRNRAP. The CDR3 spells CASGQVQGLYSNQPQHF. The CDR3 nucleotides read TGTGCTAGTGGCCAGGTACAGGGGCTGTATAGCAATCAGCCCCAGCATTTT.

The chain uses TRBV6-5 and TRBJ1-5, with 8 bases lining up with TRBD1. The CDR3 is 14 residues long. CDR1 and CDR2 from the germline V gene are MNHEY and SVGAGI. The J segment lost 4 bases and the V segment lost 6 bases, leaving 5 bases of the junction unmatched. In DNA form, the CDR3 reads TGTGCCAGCAGGAGGACAGGGCGTAATCAGCCCCAGCATTTT. Translated: CASRRTGRNQPQHF.

The rearrangement uses TRBV19 and TRBJ1-2, with a tentative D call TRBD1 (6 bases). The V gene lost 7 bases and the J gene lost 6 bases, with 18 bases spanning the gap. This CDR3 spans 14 amino acids. CDR1 and CDR2 from the germline V gene are LNHDA and SQIVND (reference sequence). This chain's CDR3 is CASTEQGALNGYTF. In DNA form, the CDR3 reads TGTGCCAGTACGGAACAGGGTGCTCTCAATGGCTACACCTTC.

This sequence joins TRBV6-6 and TRBJ1-1; weak D call: TRBD1 (5 bases). Germline CDR1 and CDR2: MNHNY and SVGAGI (reference sequence). Trimming took off 4 bases at V and 10 bases at J, with 16 bases between the two ends. The CDR3 covers 13 residues. In DNA, the CDR3 is TGTGCCAGCAGTTTACAGGCAGCCCCAGGAGCTTTCTTT. Protein: CASSLQAAPGAFF.